This section outlines one TCR beta chain sequence together with its context. V trimming: 0 bases; J trimming: 2 bases; junction bases outside the gene matches: 12. Germline CDR1 and CDR2: MGHRA and YSYEKL. This CDR3 comprises 19 residues. The data belong to a study of blood T cell repertoires in COVID-19. The method was immunoSEQ multiplex PCR; TCRdb's version includes in-frame clones alone and lacks a portion of them. In the table there are roughly 220,000 clones, around four fifths of which are singletons. The V and J genes are TRBV4-1 and TRBJ2-3; 9 nucleotides match TRBD2. This TCR derives from a man aged 25 to 40 with active or convalescent COVID-19. Sample: peripheral blood. This CDR3 reads CASSQDQTSGSSYTDTQYF. The CDR3 DNA reads TGCGCCAGCAGCCAAGATCAGACTAGCGGAAGCTCCTACACAGATACGCAGTATTTT.